This T cell receptor (beta chain) was captured by sequencing in a study of CD8 T cells in ankylosing spondylitis. The authors made TCR beta libraries by quantitative 5'-RACE with molecular barcodes. TCRdb re-called the 5' RACE reads through MiXCR, storing one row per CDR3 protein. The sample includes about 31,000 distinct CDR3 sequences, around 7.2% of them seen just once. Trimming removed 1 base from V and 7 bases from J, with 17 bases in between. CDR3 length: 16 residues. Germline lookup yields CDR1 LNHNV and CDR2 YYDKDF (reference sequence). Study outcomes and limitations: The authors reported significant enrichment of disease-linked clones in matched ankylosing spondylitis synovial fluid. Peripheral blood samples showed relatively rare disease-linked clones, and these clones were CD8+.

This clonotype was recorded many times. Its antigen is as yet unknown. Source material: blood, either unsorted or a sorted T cell fraction (not recorded which). This receptor was obtained from a male donor with ankylosing spondylitis or in good health (not recorded which). The V call is TRBV15, the J call TRBJ2-1, with D possibly being TRBD1 (6 bases). The CDR3 loop is CATSRGGGPGDNEQFF. The CDR3 DNA reads TGTGCCACCAGCAGAGGAGGGGGACCCGGAGATAATGAGCAGTTCTTC.